The clone carrying this T cell receptor beta chain was detected ten times or more. Its antigen is unknown. These data belong to a study of response to subunit inactivated influenza vaccine. Broader study findings: Each seasonal influenza vaccination, the authors suggested, recruits few new T cells.

J lost 6 bases, V lost 6 bases, and 1 base had no gene match. The CDR3 consists of 12 residues. The germline V gene has CDR1 MNHEY and CDR2 SMNVEV (reference sequence). Via MiXCR, TCRdb re-called the RT-PCR reads, giving one row per CDR3 protein. The sample includes more than 250,000 distinct CDR3 sequences, 21% of them seen just once. The receptor's source is a man aged 50 to 69 who received an inactivated influenza vaccine. This specimen consisted of PBMCs from blood, obtained about 20 months after vaccination. V and J are TRBV27 and TRBJ2-2; 7 bases agree with TRBD2. CDR3: CASSGLAGELFF. The CDR3 bases are TGTGCCAGCAGCGGACTAGCCGGGGAGCTGTTTTTT.